The 3 T cell receptor beta chains given below trace back to one sample, sequenced in a study of brain T cells in children with intractable seizures. TCRdb keeps only in-frame clones here, not all; method: immunoSEQ multiplex PCR. The repertoire holds fewer than 50,000 clones, with 80% to 95% as singletons. The sequenced sample was peripheral blood, obtained at surgery. Receptors were obtained from a girl aged 2 to 9 with tuberous sclerosis and intractable seizures.

The chain joins TRBV7-2 to TRBJ2-1, with 10 bases matching TRBD2. The CDR3 is made up of 18 amino acids. CDR1 and CDR2 from the germline V gene are SGHTA and FQGNSA. V shed 3 bases and J 4 bases; nucleotides not matched to a gene: 12. CDR3 amino acids: CASSFSGVRTSGYNEQFF. In DNA form, the CDR3 reads TGTGCCAGCAGCTTCTCGGGGGTGCGGACTAGCGGATACAATGAGCAGTTCTTC. Together with reference TRBV7-2 and TRBJ2-1, the CDR3 gives the full variable domain: GAGVSQSPSNKVTEKGKDVELRCDPISGHTALYWYRQSLGQGLEFLIYFQGNSAPDKSGLPSDRFSAERTGGSVSTLTIQRTQQEDSAVYLCASSFSGVRTSGYNEQFFGPGTRLTVL.

This clone was seen only a few times. The chain couples TRBV24-1 to TRBJ1-3; maybe TRBD1 (5 bases). Trimming stripped 3 bases from V and 2 bases from J, with 10 bases between. Per germline, CDR1 KGHDR and CDR2 SFDVKD. This CDR3 contains 15 residues. CDR3 amino acids: CATSDGRDPGNTIYF. CDR3 coding DNA: TGTGCCACCAGTGATGGCAGGGATCCTGGAAACACCATATATTTT.

This clone came up a few times. This rearrangement joins TRBV6-5 to TRBJ1-3; 7 nucleotides match TRBD1. The CDR3 extends over 15 amino acids. Germline values: CDR1 MNHEY, CDR2 SVGAGI. The J segment lost 2 bases and the V segment lost 7 bases, leaving 8 bases of the junction unmatched. The DNA of the CDR3 is TGTGCCAGCAAAGAGGACAGGAGCACTGGAAACACCATATATTTT. This encodes CASKEDRSTGNTIYF.